Shown below are 27 T cell receptor beta chains from a single sample sequenced in a study of blood T cell repertoires in COVID-19. Clones were read by immunoSEQ multiplex PCR, and TCRdb kept only the in-frame ones, dropping some. Of some 150,000 clones detected, 75% to 90% appear once; the ten largest clones hold roughly 4.5%. Sample: peripheral blood. The receptors derive from a human donor in a cohort sampled during active COVID-19.

In this sample, this clone turned up once. The genes are TRBV28 and TRBJ1-4; tentatively, D is TRBD1 (6 bases). The CDR3 loop spans 15 amino acids. V dropped 5 bases and J dropped 5 bases, with 15 bases sitting between them. The germline gives CDR1 MDHEN, CDR2 SYDVKM. The CDR3 bases are TGTGCCAGCAGTCCCCTTGGGGGGGCGAATGAAAAACTGTTTTTT. Protein: CASSPLGGANEKLFF.

The chain employs TRBV5-6 and TRBJ2-3; no reliable D call. The CDR3 has 16 amino acids. V was trimmed by 1 base and J by 0 bases, leaving 12 bases between them. Germline V gene data show CDR1 as SGHDT and CDR2 as YYEEEE. The CDR3, as DNA: TGTGCCAGCAGCTTGTATGTAGTGCCAAGCACAGATACGCAGTATTTT. Its translation: CASSLYVVPSTDTQYF.

This clone came up once. The V gene is TRBV27, the J gene TRBJ2-7; 8 bases line up with TRBD1. The V and J ends lost 5 bases and 4 bases, in that order; junction bases with no gene match: 13. From germline, CDR1 is MNHEY and CDR2 SMNVEV (reference sequence). The CDR3 contains 16 residues. The CDR3 loop is CASSPTWTGRAYEQYF. The CDR3 DNA is TGTGCCAGCAGTCCGACTTGGACAGGGAGAGCATACGAGCAGTACTTC.

The rearrangement uses TRBV7-2 and TRBJ1-2, with TRBD1 identical over 12 bases. CDR1 and CDR2 from the germline V gene are SGHTA and FQGNSA. CDR3 length equals 16 residues. Losses at the gene ends were 4 bases for V and 8 bases for J; bases not matched to a gene: 11. The CDR3 DNA is TGTGCCAGCAGCTACCCCACCGGGACAGGGGGCATCGGCTACACCTTC. Translation: CASSYPTGTGGIGYTF.

The chain joins TRBV19 to TRBJ2-5, with 13 bases that match TRBD2. Germline assignment: CDR1 LNHDA and CDR2 SQIVND (reference sequence). CDR3 length equals 17 residues. After removal of 6 bases from V and 5 bases from J, the junction contained 12 bases not matched to a gene. In nucleotides, the CDR3 is TGTGCCAGTAGGAAACTAGCGGGAGGGGTTGCGGAGGAGACCCAGTACTTC. Translated: CASRKLAGGVAEETQYF.

The DNA for the CDR3 is TGTGCCAGCAGCATAACAGGGGGAGGCTCCTATAATTCACCCCTCCACTTT. Translation: CASSITGGGSYNSPLHF. The chain joins TRBV21-1 to TRBJ1-6; the listed D gene, TRBD1, was not tested against the DNA. TRBV21-1 is reported as a pseudogene. The CDR3 is 17 residues long.

J is TRBJ2-3 and V is TRBV5-5, with 7 bases matching TRBD2. This CDR3 is 16 amino acids long. The junction had 8 bases not matched to a gene; V was cut back by 4 bases and J by 0 bases. Germline values: CDR1 SGHKS, CDR2 YYEKEE (reference sequence). DNA for the CDR3: TGTGCCAGCAGCGATGATAGGACTAGGAGCACAGATACGCAGTATTTT. It specifies CASSDDRTRSTDTQYF.

The chain uses TRBV7-3 and TRBJ2-2; 11 bases fit TRBD2. Germline V lookup: CDR1 SGHTA, CDR2 FQGTGA. Trimming cost V 2 bases and J 5 bases; bases outside gene matches: 4. This CDR3 is 16 amino acids long. This chain's CDR3 is CASSLGLAGGTGELFF. The CDR3 DNA sequence: TGTGCCAGCAGCTTAGGACTAGCGGGCGGGACCGGGGAGCTGTTTTTT.

This rearrangement joins TRBV3-1 (or the pseudogene TRBV3-2) to TRBJ1-2, with D possibly matching TRBD1 (5 bases). The CDR3 has 16 amino acids. The V and J ends lost 5 bases and 3 bases respectively, with 19 bases between them. In germline, CDR1 is LGHDT, CDR2 YNNKEL (reference sequence). The CDR3 loop is CASSRSLGVSDYGYTF. DNA of the CDR3: TGTGCCAGCAGCAGGAGCTTAGGGGTGTCGGACTATGGCTACACCTTC.

This clone was seen many times. The chain is built from TRBV2 and TRBJ1-2, with 8 bases that match TRBD1. From germline, CDR1 is SNHLY and CDR2 FYNNEI. The length of the CDR3 is 18 residues. Trimming cost V 5 bases and J 1 base; bases outside gene matches: 15. For the CDR3, the DNA is TGTGCCAGCAGTCAACCCCCCCGGGACAGGTTCTTTAACTATGGCTACACCTTC. Translating it yields CASSQPPRDRFFNYGYTF.

This sequence joins TRBV6-6 and TRBJ2-5; TRBD2 is a possible D gene (6 bases). Trimming left V 10 bases short and J 0 bases short, with 15 bases between. The CDR3 has 14 residues. Germline CDR1 is MNHNY and CDR2 is SVGAGI (reference sequence). CDR3 loop: CATRRDSDQETQYF. In DNA, the CDR3 is TGTGCCACCCGCCGGGACTCCGACCAAGAGACCCAGTACTTC.

The V gene is TRBV29-1, the J gene TRBJ1-6; 7 nucleotides agree with TRBD1. V was clipped by 4 bases and J by 6 bases; unmatched bases: 3. The germline V gene has CDR1 SQVTM and CDR2 ANQGSEA. The CDR3 has 13 residues. The CDR3 sequence: CSVADRVNSPLHF. The CDR3 DNA reads as TGCAGCGTTGCTGACAGGGTTAATTCACCCCTCCACTTT.

This chain links TRBV27 with TRBJ2-6; TRBD1 is a possible D gene (6 bases). Germline lookup yields CDR1 MNHEY and CDR2 SMNVEV (reference sequence). Trimming cost V 0 bases and J 2 bases, with 17 bases left between them. The CDR3 spans 19 residues. The CDR3 bases are TGTGCCAGCAGTTTATCAATAGGCCCGGACAGCCCTGGGGCCAACGTCCTGACTTTC. Amino acids: CASSLSIGPDSPGANVLTF.

J is TRBJ2-7 and V is TRBV7-8; 8 nucleotides agree with TRBD2. This CDR3 has 15 residues. The junction had 4 bases not matched to a gene; V was cut back by 1 base and J by 2 bases. Per germline, CDR1 SGHVS and CDR2 FQNEAQ. This CDR3 is CASSLGAGGTYEQYV. The CDR3, as DNA: TGTGCCAGCAGCTTAGGGGCGGGAGGCACCTACGAGCAGTACGTC.

This clone was recorded a few times. The chain couples TRBV18 to TRBJ1-3, with 10 nucleotides matching TRBD1. Germline V gene sequence: CDR1 KGHSH, CDR2 LQKENI. The CDR3 spans 16 residues. V shed 3 bases and J 2 bases; nucleotides not matched to a gene: 4. The CDR3 nucleotides read TGTGCCAGCTCACCCCCGACAGGGGGCACTGGAAACACCATATATTTT. Translating gives CASSPPTGGTGNTIYF.

J is TRBJ2-1 and V is TRBV2; 12 bases map to TRBD1. The CDR3 totals 13 residues. The junction had 7 bases not matched to a gene; V was cut back by 7 bases and J by 12 bases. Germline CDR1 and CDR2: SNHLY and FYNNEI. CDR3 nucleotide sequence: TGTGCCAGCATTCCGGGACAGGGGGCGGGGCAGTTCTTC. This encodes CASIPGQGAGQFF. Complete variable domain (other parts from reference TRBV2 and TRBJ2-1): EPEVTQTPSHQVTQMGQEVILRCVPISNHLYFYWYRQILGQKVEFLVSFYNNEISEKSEIFDDQFSVERPDGSNFTLKIRSTKLEDSAMYFCASIPGQGAGQFFGPGTRLTVL.

The V gene is TRBV18, the J gene TRBJ2-1; TRBD2 agrees at 10 bases. Germline V gives CDR1 KGHSH, CDR2 LQKENI. V lost 1 base and J lost 9; bases outside the gene matches: 9. The CDR3 has 16 residues. The CDR3 DNA reads as TGTGCCAGCTCACCACTCGCTAGCGGGAGAAGCATTGAGCAGTTCTTC. It yields the protein CASSPLASGRSIEQFF.

Regarding this clone: Other DNA sequences in this sample translate to the same CDR3. This sequence joins TRBV5-1 and TRBJ2-1, with a possible D match to TRBD1 (6 bases). V lost 4 bases, J lost 0 bases, and 11 bases lay in between. Germline values: CDR1 SGHRS, CDR2 YFSETQ. This CDR3 is built from 15 residues. CDR3 in DNA: TGCGCCAGCAGCCTAACAGGGAGCTCCTACAATGAGCAGTTCTTC. Translation: CASSLTGSSYNEQFF.

This chain connects TRBV5-1 to TRBJ2-5, with a possible D match to TRBD1 (6 bases). The CDR3 extends over 16 amino acids. Germline V gene data show CDR1 as SGHRS and CDR2 as YFSETQ. The V gene lost 2 bases and the J gene lost 5 bases, with 19 bases spanning the gap. This chain's CDR3 is CASSFQGAGATETQYF. In DNA form, the CDR3 reads TGCGCCAGCAGCTTCCAAGGGGCAGGGGCTACCGAGACCCAGTACTTC.

The rearrangement links TRBV28 to TRBJ2-6; unclear D gene. CDR1 is MDHEN and CDR2 is SYDVKM in the germline V gene. The V end lost 5 bases, the J end lost 5 bases, and 22 bases lay between the germline ends. This CDR3 spans 18 amino acids. CDR3 region: CASSNTFLDTNRANVLTF. CDR3 nucleotides: TGTGCCAGCAGTAACACGTTCCTTGACACAAATCGGGCCAACGTCCTGACTTTC.

The chain links TRBV7-3 to TRBJ2-1; 9 bases are a match to TRBD2. J was trimmed by 7 bases and V by 3 bases; bases with no gene match: 7. The CDR3 extends over 15 amino acids. Germline V CDR1 and CDR2: SGHTA, FQGTGA. CDR3 DNA: TGTGCCAGCAGCTTCTGGGCGGGAGGGCCGAATGAGCAGTTCTTC. It is translated as CASSFWAGGPNEQFF. The complete variable domain, with remaining parts taken from reference TRBV7-3 and TRBJ2-1, reads GAGVSQTPSNKVTEKGKYVELRCDPISGHTALYWYRQSLGQGPEFLIYFQGTGAADDSGLPNDRFFAVRPEGSVSTLKIQRTERGDSAVYLCASSFWAGGPNEQFFGPGTRLTVL.

The rearrangement links TRBV6-1 to TRBJ2-1; 14 bases are a match to TRBD2. J was trimmed by 3 bases and V by 1 base; bases with no gene match: 5. Germline V CDR1 and CDR2: MNHNS, SASEGT. The CDR3 consists of 18 residues. The DNA of the CDR3 is TGTGCCAGCAGTGAAGTCGGGACTAGCGGGAGTTTCTACAATGAGCAGTTCTTC. This codes for CASSEVGTSGSFYNEQFF.

The rearrangement links TRBV28 to TRBJ2-7, with D perhaps TRBD1 (5 bases). The V end was cut by 2 bases, the J end by 4 bases, with 12 bases between. The CDR3 has 14 residues. CDR1 MDHEN and CDR2 SYDVKM come from the germline V gene. This CDR3 reads CASSLSRDRYEQYF. The CDR3 region has the DNA TGTGCCAGCAGTTTAAGCAGGGATAGGTACGAGCAGTACTTC.

This clone was seen just once. The V call is TRBV5-4, the J call TRBJ2-5; 8 positions agree with TRBD1. J gave up 3 bases and V 0 bases, and 7 bases lay outside the gene matches. Germline CDR1 SGHNT, CDR2 YYREEE (reference sequence). The CDR3 contains 16 residues. CDR3 sequence: CASSLARQGAEETQYF. CDR3 in DNA: TGTGCCAGCAGCTTGGCTCGCCAGGGGGCCGAAGAGACCCAGTACTTC.

V usage is TRBV9 and J usage is TRBJ1-1, with 9 bases fitting TRBD1. Germline lookup yields CDR1 SGDLS and CDR2 YYNGEE. The CDR3 loop spans 14 amino acids. V was clipped by 4 bases and J by 5 bases; unmatched bases: 6. CDR3 DNA sequence: TGTGCCAGCAGCCCGGGACAGGGTTGGACTGAAGCTTTCTTT. It yields the protein CASSPGQGWTEAFF.

The gene calls are TRBV7-9 and TRBJ1-4; unclear D gene. V lost 2 bases and J lost 0, with 7 bases in between. CDR1 SEHNR and CDR2 FQNEAQ come from the germline V gene (reference sequence). The CDR3 spans 15 residues. CDR3 sequence: CASSLSLSTNEKLFF. The CDR3 coding sequence is TGTGCCAGCAGCTTATCCCTATCAACTAATGAAAAACTGTTTTTT.

This chain connects TRBV28 to TRBJ2-3; 11 nucleotides line up with TRBD2. Looked up from germline, CDR1 is MDHEN and CDR2 is SYDVKM. CDR3 length equals 15 residues. Unmatched junction bases numbered 8, after V lost 7 bases and J lost 5 bases. CDR3: CASIPGSGGEDTQYF. In DNA, the CDR3 is TGTGCCAGCATTCCGGGTAGCGGGGGGGAAGATACGCAGTATTTT.